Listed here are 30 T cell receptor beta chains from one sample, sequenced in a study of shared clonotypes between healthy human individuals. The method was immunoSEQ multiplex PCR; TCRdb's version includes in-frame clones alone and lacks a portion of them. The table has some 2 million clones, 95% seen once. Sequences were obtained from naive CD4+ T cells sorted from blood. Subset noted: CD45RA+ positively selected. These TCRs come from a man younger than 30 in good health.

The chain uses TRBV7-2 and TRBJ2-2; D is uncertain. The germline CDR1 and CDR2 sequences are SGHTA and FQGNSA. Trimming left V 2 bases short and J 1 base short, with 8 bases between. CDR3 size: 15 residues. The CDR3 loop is CASSLQLVNTGELFF. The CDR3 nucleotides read TGTGCCAGCAGCTTACAACTGGTGAACACCGGGGAGCTGTTTTTT.

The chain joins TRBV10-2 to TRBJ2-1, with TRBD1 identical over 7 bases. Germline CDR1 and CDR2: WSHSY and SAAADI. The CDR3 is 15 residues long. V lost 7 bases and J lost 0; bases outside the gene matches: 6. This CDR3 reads CASIQQGSSYNEQFF. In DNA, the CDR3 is TGCGCCAGCATCCAACAGGGGAGCTCCTACAATGAGCAGTTCTTC.

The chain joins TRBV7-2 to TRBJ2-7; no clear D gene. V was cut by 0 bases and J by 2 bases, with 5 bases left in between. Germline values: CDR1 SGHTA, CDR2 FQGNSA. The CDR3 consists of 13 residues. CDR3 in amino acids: CASSLAFAYEQYF. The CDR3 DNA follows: TGTGCCAGCAGCTTAGCTTTCGCCTACGAGCAGTACTTC.

The CDR3 spells CASSYVAGGRETQYF. CDR3 coding DNA: TGTGCCAGCAGTTACGTGGCGGGGGGGCGAGAGACCCAGTACTTC. The rearrangement links TRBV6-5 to TRBJ2-5, with 9 nucleotides matching TRBD2. The CDR3 spans 15 residues. With 2 bases clipped from V and 4 bases from J, the junction kept 5 bases outside the gene matches. Germline V CDR1 and CDR2: MNHEY, SVGAGI.

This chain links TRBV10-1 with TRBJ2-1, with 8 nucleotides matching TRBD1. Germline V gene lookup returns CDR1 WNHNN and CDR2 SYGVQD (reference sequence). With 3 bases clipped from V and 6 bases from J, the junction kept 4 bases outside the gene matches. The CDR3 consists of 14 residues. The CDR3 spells CASSDQGAANEQFF. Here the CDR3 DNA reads TGCGCCAGCAGTGACCAGGGGGCCGCCAATGAGCAGTTCTTC.

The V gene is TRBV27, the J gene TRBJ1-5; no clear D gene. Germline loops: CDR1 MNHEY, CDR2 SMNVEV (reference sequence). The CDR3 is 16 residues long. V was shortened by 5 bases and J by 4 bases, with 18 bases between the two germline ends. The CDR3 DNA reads TGTGCCAGCAGTAGAAGCGGGGTCTTAGGGAATCAGCCCCAGCATTTT. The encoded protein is CASSRSGVLGNQPQHF.

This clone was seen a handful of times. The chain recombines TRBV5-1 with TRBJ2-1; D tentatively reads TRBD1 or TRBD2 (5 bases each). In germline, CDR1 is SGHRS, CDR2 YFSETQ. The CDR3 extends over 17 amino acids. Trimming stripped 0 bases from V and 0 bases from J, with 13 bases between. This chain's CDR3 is CASSLARGVSSYNEQFF. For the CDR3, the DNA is TGCGCCAGCAGCTTGGCGCGAGGGGTTAGCTCCTACAATGAGCAGTTCTTC.

The CDR3 is CASSLTGQGGEQYF. CDR3 coding DNA: TGTGCCAGCAGCCTTACCGGACAGGGGGGCGAGCAGTACTTC. The chain employs TRBV5-6 and TRBJ2-7; 10 nucleotides agree with TRBD1. Trimming removed 4 bases from V and 6 bases from J; junction bases left unmatched: 7. There are 14 residues in the CDR3. Germline V gene data show CDR1 as SGHDT and CDR2 as YYEEEE.

The CDR3 region is CAVGSGGEETQYF. The CDR3 DNA reads TGTGCCGTCGGGAGCGGGGGGGAAGAGACCCAGTACTTC. The chain combines TRBV7-2 with TRBJ2-5, with 10 positions matching TRBD2. CDR1 is SGHTA, CDR2 FQGNSA, per germline. Trimming at V came to 11 bases and at J to 3 bases, leaving 6 bases not matched to a gene. This CDR3 region has 13 residues. Together with reference TRBV7-2 and TRBJ2-5, the CDR3 gives the full variable domain: GAGVSQSPSNKVTEKGKDVELRCDPISGHTALYWYRQSLGQGLEFLIYFQGNSAPDKSGLPSDRFSAERTGGSVSTLTIQRTQQEDSAVYLCAVGSGGEETQYFGPGTRLLVL.

CDR3 in amino acids: CASNRIPQETQYF. The CDR3 DNA sequence: TGTGCCAGCAACAGGATCCCTCAAGAGACCCAGTACTTC. The V call is TRBV7-6, the J call TRBJ2-5, with D maybe TRBD1 (5 bases). The CDR3 consists of 13 residues. Trimming pared 7 bases from V and 2 bases from J, leaving 11 bases between. Germline CDR1 is SGHVS and CDR2 is FNYEAQ. Filled out from reference TRBV7-6 and TRBJ2-5, the complete variable domain reads GAGVSQSPRYKVTKRGQDVALRCDPISGHVSLYWYRQALGQGPEFLTYFNYEAQQDKSGLPNDRFSAERPEGSISTLTIQRTEQRDSAMYRCASNRIPQETQYFGPGTRLLVL.

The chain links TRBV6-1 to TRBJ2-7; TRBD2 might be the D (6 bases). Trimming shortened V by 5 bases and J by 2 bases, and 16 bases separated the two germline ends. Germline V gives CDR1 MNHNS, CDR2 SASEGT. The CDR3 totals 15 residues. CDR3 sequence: CASSPLGGFAYEQYF. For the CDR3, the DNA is TGTGCCAGCAGTCCCCTCGGAGGGTTCGCCTACGAGCAGTACTTC.

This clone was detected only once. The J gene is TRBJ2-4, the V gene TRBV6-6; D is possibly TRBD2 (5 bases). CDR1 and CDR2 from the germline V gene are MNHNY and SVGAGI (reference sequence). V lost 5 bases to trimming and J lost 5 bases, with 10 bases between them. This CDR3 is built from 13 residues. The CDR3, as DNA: TGTGCCAGCAGTAAATACGGGGAAAACATTCAGTACTTC. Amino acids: CASSKYGENIQYF.

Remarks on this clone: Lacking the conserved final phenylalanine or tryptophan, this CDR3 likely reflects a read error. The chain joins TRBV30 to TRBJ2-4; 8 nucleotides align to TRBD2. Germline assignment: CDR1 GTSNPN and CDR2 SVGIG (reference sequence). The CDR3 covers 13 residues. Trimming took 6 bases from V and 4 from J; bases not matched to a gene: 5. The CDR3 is CACLSGVKNIQYL. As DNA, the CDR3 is TGTGCCTGCCTTAGCGGGGTAAAAAACATTCAGTACCTC.

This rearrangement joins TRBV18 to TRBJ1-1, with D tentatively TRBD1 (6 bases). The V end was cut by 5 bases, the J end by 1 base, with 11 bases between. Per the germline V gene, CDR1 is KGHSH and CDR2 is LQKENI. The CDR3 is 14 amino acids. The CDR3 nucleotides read TGTGCCAGCTCATCCACAGGGACGAACACTGAAGCTTTCTTT. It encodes CASSSTGTNTEAFF.

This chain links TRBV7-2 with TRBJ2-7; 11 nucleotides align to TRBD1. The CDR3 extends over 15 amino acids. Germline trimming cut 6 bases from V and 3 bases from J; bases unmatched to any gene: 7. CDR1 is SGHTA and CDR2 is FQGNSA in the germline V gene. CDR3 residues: CASRRGQGAVYEQYF. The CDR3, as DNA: TGTGCCAGCAGACGAGGACAGGGGGCTGTCTACGAGCAGTACTTC.

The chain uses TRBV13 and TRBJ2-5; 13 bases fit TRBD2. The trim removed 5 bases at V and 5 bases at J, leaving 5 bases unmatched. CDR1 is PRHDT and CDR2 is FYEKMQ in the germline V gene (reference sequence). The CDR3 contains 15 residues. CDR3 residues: CASSLGLAGRETQYF. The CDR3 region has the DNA TGTGCCAGCAGCCTGGGACTAGCGGGACGGGAGACCCAGTACTTC.

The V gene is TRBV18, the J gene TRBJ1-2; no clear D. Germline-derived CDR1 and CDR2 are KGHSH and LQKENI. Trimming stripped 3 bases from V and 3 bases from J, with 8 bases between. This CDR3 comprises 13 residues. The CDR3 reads CASSPEKDYGYTF. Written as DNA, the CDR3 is TGTGCCAGCTCACCCGAGAAGGACTATGGCTACACCTTC.

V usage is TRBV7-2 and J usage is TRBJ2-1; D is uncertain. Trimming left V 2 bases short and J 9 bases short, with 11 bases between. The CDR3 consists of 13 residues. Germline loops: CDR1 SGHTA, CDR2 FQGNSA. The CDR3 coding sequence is TGTGCCAGCAGCTTACCTAGTAAGGTTGAGCAGTTCTTC. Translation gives CASSLPSKVEQFF.

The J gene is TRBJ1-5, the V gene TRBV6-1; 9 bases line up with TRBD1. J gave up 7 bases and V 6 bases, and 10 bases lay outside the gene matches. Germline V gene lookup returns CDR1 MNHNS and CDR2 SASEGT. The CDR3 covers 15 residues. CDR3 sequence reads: CASSVRQDRGQPQHF. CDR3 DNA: TGTGCCAGCAGCGTACGACAGGACAGGGGACAGCCCCAGCATTTT.

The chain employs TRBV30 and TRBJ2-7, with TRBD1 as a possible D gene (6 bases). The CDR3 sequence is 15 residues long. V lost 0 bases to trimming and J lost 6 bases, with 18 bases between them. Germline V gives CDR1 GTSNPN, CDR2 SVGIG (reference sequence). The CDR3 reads CAWSVPGTFGSEQYF. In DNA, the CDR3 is TGTGCCTGGAGTGTACCGGGGACATTTGGATCCGAGCAGTACTTC.

CDR3 sequence reads: CASSLRLDEQFF. CDR3 DNA sequence: TGCGCCAGCAGCCTAAGACTGGATGAGCAGTTCTTC. This chain connects TRBV5-1 to TRBJ2-1; D uncertain. There are 12 residues in the CDR3. Trimming removed 4 bases at V and 8 bases at J, with 10 bases between. Germline-derived CDR1 and CDR2 are SGHRS and YFSETQ.

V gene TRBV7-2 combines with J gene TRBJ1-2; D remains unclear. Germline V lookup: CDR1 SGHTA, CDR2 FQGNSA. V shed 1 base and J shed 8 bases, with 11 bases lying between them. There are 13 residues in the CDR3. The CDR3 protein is CASSLGTPGGYTF. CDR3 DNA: TGTGCCAGCAGCTTAGGTACGCCGGGGGGCTACACCTTC.

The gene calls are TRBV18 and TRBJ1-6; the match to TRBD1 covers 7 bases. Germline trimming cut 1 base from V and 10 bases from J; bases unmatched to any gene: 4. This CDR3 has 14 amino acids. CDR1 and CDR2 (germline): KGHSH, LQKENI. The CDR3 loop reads CASSPLQGNSPLHF. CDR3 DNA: TGTGCCAGCTCACCACTACAGGGGAACTCACCCCTCCACTTT.

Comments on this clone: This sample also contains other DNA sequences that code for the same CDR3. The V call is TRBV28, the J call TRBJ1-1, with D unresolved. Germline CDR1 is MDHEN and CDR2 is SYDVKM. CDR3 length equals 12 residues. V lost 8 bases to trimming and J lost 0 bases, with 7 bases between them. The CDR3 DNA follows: TGTGCCAGCCGAGGGCTGAACACTGAAGCTTTCTTT. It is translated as CASRGLNTEAFF.

The CDR3 DNA follows: TGTGCCAGCAGCCGACAGGGGGGGTGGTACTTC. Translated: CASSRQGGWYF. J is TRBJ2-7 and V is TRBV27; 9 bases are shared with TRBD1. The CDR3 has 11 residues. Germline CDR1 and CDR2: MNHEY and SMNVEV (reference sequence). The ends lost 6 bases at V and 12 bases at J; junction bases unmatched: 6.

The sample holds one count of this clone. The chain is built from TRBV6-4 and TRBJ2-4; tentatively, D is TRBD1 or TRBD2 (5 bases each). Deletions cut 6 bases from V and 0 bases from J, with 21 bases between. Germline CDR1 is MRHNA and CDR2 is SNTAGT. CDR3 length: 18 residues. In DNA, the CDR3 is TGTGCCAGCAGGGGACGAGACCGGCGAGCTATAGCCAAAAACATTCAGTACTTC. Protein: CASRGRDRRAIAKNIQYF.

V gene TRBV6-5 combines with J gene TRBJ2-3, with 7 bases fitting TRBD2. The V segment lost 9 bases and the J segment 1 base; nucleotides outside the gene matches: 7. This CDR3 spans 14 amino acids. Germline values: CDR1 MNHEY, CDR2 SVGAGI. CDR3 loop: CASRRGTRTDTQYF. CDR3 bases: TGTGCCAGTCGGCGGGGGACCCGCACAGATACGCAGTATTTT.

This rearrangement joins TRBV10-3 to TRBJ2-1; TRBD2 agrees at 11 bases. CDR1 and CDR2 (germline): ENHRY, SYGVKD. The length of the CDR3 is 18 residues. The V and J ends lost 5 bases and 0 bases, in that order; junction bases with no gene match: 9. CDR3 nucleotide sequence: TGTGCCATCAGTCCTTCCGGGACTAGCGGAAACTCCTACAATGAGCAGTTCTTC. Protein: CAISPSGTSGNSYNEQFF.

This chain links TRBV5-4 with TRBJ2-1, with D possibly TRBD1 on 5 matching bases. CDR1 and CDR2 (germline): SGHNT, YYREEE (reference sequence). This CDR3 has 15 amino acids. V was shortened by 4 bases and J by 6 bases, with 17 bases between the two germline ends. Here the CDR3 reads CASSAQGNTGNEQFF. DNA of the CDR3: TGTGCCAGCAGCGCGCAGGGTAACACTGGCAATGAGCAGTTCTTC.

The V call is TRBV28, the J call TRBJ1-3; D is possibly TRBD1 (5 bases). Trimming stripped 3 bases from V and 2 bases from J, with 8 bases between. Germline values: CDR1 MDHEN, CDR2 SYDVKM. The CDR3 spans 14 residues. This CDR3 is CASSFPRAGNTIYF. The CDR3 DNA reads TGTGCCAGCAGTTTTCCCAGGGCTGGAAACACCATATATTTT.